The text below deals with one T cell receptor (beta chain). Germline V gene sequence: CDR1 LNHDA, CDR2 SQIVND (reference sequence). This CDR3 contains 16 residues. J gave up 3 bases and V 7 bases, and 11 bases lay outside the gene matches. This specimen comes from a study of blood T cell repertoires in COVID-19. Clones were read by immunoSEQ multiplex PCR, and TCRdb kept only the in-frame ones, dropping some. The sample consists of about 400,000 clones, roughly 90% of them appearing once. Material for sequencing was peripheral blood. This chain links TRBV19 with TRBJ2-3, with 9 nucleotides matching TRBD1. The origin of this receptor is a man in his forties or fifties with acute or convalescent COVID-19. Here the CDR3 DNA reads TGTGCCAGTAACCCAACCGGGACAGGGCCGACAGATACGCAGTATTTT. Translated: CASNPTGTGPTDTQYF.